What follows are 12 T cell receptor beta chains derived from one specimen sequenced in a study of CD8+ T cells in alopecia areata. Sequencing used cDNA as its template, made by extracting RNA and reverse transcribing it. Libraries were prepared by immunoSEQ multiplex PCR; TCRdb keeps only in-frame clonotypes and omits some of them. The table lists just over 150,000 clones, about 53% of them singletons. The sample here was CD8+ T cells sorted from blood, taken at week 0. Source of these receptors: a human donor with alopecia areata.

J is TRBJ1-2 and V is TRBV4-1; TRBD1 agrees at 7 bases. V was pared by 2 bases and J by 4 bases, with 4 bases of the junction left unmatched. The germline V gene has CDR1 MGHRA and CDR2 YSYEKL. The CDR3 sequence is 14 residues long. CDR3 protein: CASSQSRGSYGYTF. The CDR3 DNA reads as TGCGCCAGCAGCCAATCCAGGGGGAGCTATGGCTACACCTTC.

This chain links TRBV29-1 with TRBJ1-2; D remains unclear. From germline, CDR1 is SQVTM and CDR2 ANQGSEA. Trimming took off 6 bases at V and 2 bases at J, with 13 bases between the two ends. The length of the CDR3 is 13 residues. CDR3 residues: CSVFGYGNYGYTF. The CDR3 DNA reads TGCAGCGTCTTTGGGTATGGAAACTATGGCTACACCTTC.

The rearrangement links TRBV30 to TRBJ2-5; 8 bases agree with TRBD2. Germline loops: CDR1 GTSNPN, CDR2 SVGIG (reference sequence). The V gene end was trimmed by 2 bases and the J gene end by 4 bases; junction bases not matched to a gene: 9. CDR3 length: 15 amino acids. Written as DNA, the CDR3 is TGTGCCTGGAGTCGTTCTAGCGGGCTGGGAGAGACCCAGTACTTC. The encoded protein is CAWSRSSGLGETQYF.

This clone was seen a few times. V gene TRBV28 combines with J gene TRBJ2-7, with D unresolved. Germline V lookup: CDR1 MDHEN, CDR2 SYDVKM. The CDR3 runs to 12 residues. The V end was cut by 4 bases, the J end by 2 bases, with 6 bases between. The CDR3 bases are TGTGCCAGCAGTTCCCGGACCTACGAGCAGTACTTC. Its translation: CASSSRTYEQYF.

The J gene is TRBJ1-2, the V gene TRBV10-3; possibly TRBD1 for D (5 bases). This CDR3 region has 15 residues. V was pared by 4 bases and J by 4 bases, with 16 bases between. In germline, CDR1 is ENHRY, CDR2 SYGVKD. The CDR3 DNA reads TGTGCCATCAGTGCCCCAGGGAACTCCCTCTATGGCTACACCTTC. This gives the protein CAISAPGNSLYGYTF.

This clone was detected only a few times. This chain uses TRBV19 with TRBJ2-7; the match to TRBD2 covers 7 bases. Trimming took 3 bases from V and 3 from J; bases not matched to a gene: 2. Germline V gene sequence: CDR1 LNHDA, CDR2 SQIVND (reference sequence). The CDR3 contains 13 residues. CDR3 coding DNA: TGTGCCAGTAGTATGAGGGAGGGCTACGAGCAGTACTTC. Its protein product is CASSMREGYEQYF.

The chain combines TRBV30 with TRBJ2-4; the match to TRBD1 covers 7 bases. The length of the CDR3 is 16 residues. CDR1 is GTSNPN and CDR2 is SVGIG in the germline V gene (reference sequence). V trimming: 0 bases; J trimming: 0 bases; junction bases outside the gene matches: 5. Written as DNA, the CDR3 is TGTGCCTGGAGTGTACAGGGGCGTCTAGCCAAAAACATTCAGTACTTC. This encodes CAWSVQGRLAKNIQYF.

In DNA form, the CDR3 reads TGCGCCAGCAGCTTTAGACAGGCCACAGATACGCAGTATTTT. It specifies CASSFRQATDTQYF. The V call is TRBV5-1, the J call TRBJ2-3; possible D gene TRBD1, 6 bases. The CDR3 has 14 residues. Germline V lookup: CDR1 SGHRS, CDR2 YFSETQ. Trimming took 2 bases from V and 2 from J, leaving 9 bases between them.

This clone was counted between two and nine times. With only one base between it and a far larger clone, this is likely a read error. The chain recombines TRBV13 with TRBJ2-1, with D possibly matching TRBD1 (6 bases). Germline loops: CDR1 PRHDT, CDR2 FYEKMQ (reference sequence). The CDR3 is 13 amino acids. The germline V and J ends were trimmed by 0 bases and 6 bases, with 6 bases remaining between them. This CDR3 is CASSLGDSNEQFF. DNA of the CDR3: TGTGCCAGCAGCTTAGGGGACAGCAATGAGCAGTTCTTC.

CDR3 residues: CATSSRSSGGALYF. Here the CDR3 DNA reads TGTGCCACCAGCAGTCGATCTAGCGGGGGGGCCTTGTACTTC. The chain uses TRBV15 and TRBJ2-7; 12 bases are shared with TRBD2. Germline CDR1 LNHNV, CDR2 YYDKDF (reference sequence). Germline trimming cut 3 bases from V and 12 bases from J; bases unmatched to any gene: 9. This CDR3 comprises 14 residues.

In its sample, this clone was seen a few times. The V call is TRBV6-6, the J call TRBJ1-1; TRBD1 might be the D (5 bases). The V and J ends lost 0 bases and 7 bases respectively, with 9 bases between them. Germline assignment: CDR1 MNHNY and CDR2 SVGAGI (reference sequence). The CDR3 consists of 13 residues. The CDR3 loop reads CASSYSMGVEAFF. Here the CDR3 DNA reads TGTGCCAGCAGTTACTCGATGGGGGTTGAAGCTTTCTTT.

A note on this clone: The same CDR3 arises from other DNA sequences in this sample as well. The CDR3 coding sequence is TGTGCCAGCAGTGAGGGGACAGCTTACGAGCAGTACTTC. Residues: CASSEGTAYEQYF. This chain joins TRBV6-1 and TRBJ2-7; 7 bases are shared with TRBD1. CDR1 is MNHNS and CDR2 is SASEGT in the germline V gene. J lost 4 bases, V lost 3 bases, and 3 bases had no gene match. The CDR3 is 13 amino acids.